The 32 T cell receptor beta chains below all came from one sample that was sequenced in a study of blood T cell repertoires in COVID-19. Generated by immunoSEQ multiplex PCR, the TCRdb table keeps only in-frame clones and is missing some. The table shows roughly 150,000 clones, with about 85% occurring only once. The sequenced sample was peripheral blood. Source of these receptors: an elderly woman with COVID-19, enrolled during active disease.

The V gene is TRBV5-6, the J gene TRBJ2-1; D remains ambiguous. V lost 2 bases, J lost 0 bases, and 9 bases lay in between. This CDR3 has 15 amino acids. CDR1 and CDR2 from the germline V gene are SGHDT and YYEEEE. The CDR3 protein is CASSFWRSSYNEQFF. In DNA form, the CDR3 reads TGTGCCAGCAGCTTTTGGCGGTCCTCCTACAATGAGCAGTTCTTC. The full variable domain, rest sourced from reference TRBV5-6 and TRBJ2-1, is DAGVTQSPTHLIKTRGQQVTLRCSPKSGHDTVSWYQQALGQGPQFIFQYYEEEERQRGNFPDRFSGHQFPNYSSELNVNALLLGDSALYLCASSFWRSSYNEQFFGPGTRLTVL.

The rearrangement links TRBV19 to TRBJ1-5, with D perhaps TRBD1 (6 bases). The CDR3 loop spans 16 amino acids. Trimming removed 3 bases from V and 3 bases from J, with 15 bases in between. From germline, CDR1 is LNHDA and CDR2 SQIVND (reference sequence). The DNA of the CDR3 is TGTGCCAGTAGTATGAGGGGGACCTTTACCAATCAGCCCCAGCATTTT. Translated: CASSMRGTFTNQPQHF.

V and J are TRBV6-5 and TRBJ1-2; D unclear. Trimming removed 2 bases at V and 3 bases at J, with 13 bases between. Germline V CDR1 and CDR2: MNHEY, SVGAGI. This CDR3 comprises 15 residues. The CDR3 reads CASSYQTQRDYGYTF. In DNA form, the CDR3 reads TGTGCCAGCAGTTACCAGACCCAACGGGACTATGGCTACACCTTC.

This clone has only one observation. The gene calls are TRBV9 and TRBJ2-7; 9 positions match TRBD1. The V gene end was trimmed by 4 bases and the J gene end by 2 bases; junction bases not matched to a gene: 7. The CDR3 sequence is 15 residues long. Germline values: CDR1 SGDLS, CDR2 YYNGEE. CDR3 in amino acids: CASSPGQGMPYEQYF. The CDR3 DNA reads TGTGCCAGCAGCCCCGGACAGGGGATGCCCTACGAGCAGTACTTC.

This chain joins TRBV20-1 and TRBJ1-2; no clear D. The CDR3 loop spans 11 amino acids. Trimming stripped 1 base from V and 7 bases from J, with 7 bases between. Germline V gene data show CDR1 as DFQATT and CDR2 as SNEGSKA (reference sequence). In nucleotides, the CDR3 is TGCAGTGCTAGAGGGCAGGTTGGCTACACCTTC. Its translation: CSARGQVGYTF.

This chain joins TRBV29-1 and TRBJ2-1, with 12 bases aligning to TRBD2. Germline assignment: CDR1 SQVTM and CDR2 ANQGSEA. With V trimmed by 7 bases and J by 4 bases, 8 bases remained unmatched. The CDR3 loop spans 15 amino acids. In DNA form, the CDR3 reads TGCAGCGGGGCTAGCGGGAGGGGGCTTTACAATGAGCAGTTCTTC. This encodes CSGASGRGLYNEQFF.

The chain has TRBV5-1 and TRBJ1-2; D is ambiguous. V lost 1 base, J lost 0 bases, and 7 bases lay in between. Germline V gives CDR1 SGHRS, CDR2 YFSETQ. The CDR3 contains 14 residues. The CDR3 bases are TGCGCCAGCAGCTTGAACTCCGCTAACTATGGCTACACCTTC. Its protein is CASSLNSANYGYTF.

The V and J genes are TRBV18 and TRBJ1-2; D is uncertain. This CDR3 spans 13 amino acids. Trimming shortened V by 3 bases and J by 5 bases, and 10 bases separated the two germline ends. CDR1 is KGHSH and CDR2 is LQKENI in the germline V gene. CDR3 protein: CASSPGPNYGYTF. The CDR3 region has the DNA TGTGCCAGCTCACCTGGGCCGAATTATGGCTACACCTTC.

This chain joins TRBV5-1 and TRBJ2-3; 11 bases align to TRBD2. The junction had 6 bases not matched to a gene; V was cut back by 3 bases and J by 0 bases. Germline CDR1 SGHRS, CDR2 YFSETQ. The CDR3 covers 17 residues. CDR3 amino acids: CASSSGLAGASTDTQYF. CDR3 in DNA: TGCGCCAGCAGCTCTGGACTAGCGGGTGCTAGCACAGATACGCAGTATTTT.

The chain joins TRBV5-5 to TRBJ1-2; D ambiguous. With 0 bases removed from V and 4 bases from J, the gap between germline ends came to 10 bases. The CDR3 extends over 14 amino acids. Germline CDR1 is SGHKS and CDR2 is YYEKEE (reference sequence). This CDR3 reads CASSLESEFYGYTF. In DNA form, the CDR3 reads TGTGCCAGCAGCTTGGAGTCAGAATTCTATGGCTACACCTTC.

The chain links TRBV7-2 to TRBJ2-1; TRBD1 aligns across 8 bases. The germline V gene has CDR1 SGHTA and CDR2 FQGNSA. This CDR3 is 14 amino acids long. After removal of 1 base from V and 5 bases from J, the junction contained 1 base not matched to a gene. In DNA form, the CDR3 reads TGTGCCAGCAGCTTAGGGGACAGGAACAATGAGCAGTTCTTC. This gives the protein CASSLGDRNNEQFF. Combining the CDR3 with reference TRBV7-2 and TRBJ2-1 gives the whole variable domain GAGVSQSPSNKVTEKGKDVELRCDPISGHTALYWYRQSLGQGLEFLIYFQGNSAPDKSGLPSDRFSAERTGGSVSTLTIQRTQQEDSAVYLCASSLGDRNNEQFFGPGTRLTVL.

The gene calls are TRBV7-9 and TRBJ1-1; maybe TRBD1 (6 bases). Germline CDR1 and CDR2: SEHNR and FQNEAQ (reference sequence). CDR3 length: 13 residues. V dropped 2 bases and J dropped 6 bases, with 10 bases sitting between them. For the CDR3, the DNA is TGTGCCAGCAGCTTATCAGGGGCCCCTGAAGCTTTCTTT. This sequence encodes CASSLSGAPEAFF.

This chain connects TRBV6-5 to TRBJ1-5; TRBD1 aligns across 9 bases. The trim removed 7 bases at V and 5 bases at J, leaving 9 bases unmatched. The CDR3 has 15 amino acids. The germline gives CDR1 MNHEY, CDR2 SVGAGI. DNA for the CDR3: TGTGCCAGCACCTTTACAGGGGGCCACGATCAGCCCCAGCATTTT. This codes for CASTFTGGHDQPQHF.

V is TRBV28 and J is TRBJ2-7, with TRBD2 matching 7 bases. J lost 2 bases, V lost 5 bases, and 9 bases had no gene match. The CDR3 is 15 residues long. Looked up from germline, CDR1 is MDHEN and CDR2 is SYDVKM. The CDR3 coding sequence is TGTGCCAGCAGTCTGGGGGGGGAGGGAACCTACGAGCAGTACTTC. Translation gives CASSLGGEGTYEQYF.

In this sample, this clone turned up a few times. V usage is TRBV7-8 and J usage is TRBJ2-1, with D possibly being TRBD2 (7 bases). The CDR3 contains 16 residues. V lost 5 bases, J lost 6 bases, and 20 bases lay in between. Germline V gives CDR1 SGHVS, CDR2 FQNEAQ. The CDR3, as DNA: TGTGCCAGCAGCCCTACGGGGGGCGAAGGTCTCAATGAGCAGTTCTTC. Encoded protein: CASSPTGGEGLNEQFF. The whole variable domain, remainder taken from reference TRBV7-8 and TRBJ2-1, is GAGVSQSPRYKVAKRGQDVALRCDPISGHVSLFWYQQALGQGPEFLTYFQNEAQLDKSGLPSDRFFAERPEGSVSTLKIQRTQQEDSAVYLCASSPTGGEGLNEQFFGPGTRLTVL.

J is TRBJ2-3 and V is TRBV10-1, with D unclear. The CDR3 contains 11 residues. V was cut by 4 bases and J by 4 bases, with 3 bases left in between. Germline V lookup: CDR1 WNHNN, CDR2 SYGVQD (reference sequence). CDR3 nucleotide sequence: TGCGCCAGCAGTGCCGCAGATACGCAGTATTTT. Translation: CASSAADTQYF.

This sequence joins TRBV6-4 and TRBJ1-2; 10 bases match TRBD1. V lost 7 bases and J lost 7; bases outside the gene matches: 9. Germline values: CDR1 MRHNA, CDR2 SNTAGT. This CDR3 contains 14 residues. The CDR3 nucleotides are TGTGCCAGCACCGCGGACAGGGGGTCGGGTGGCTACACCTTC. Its protein product is CASTADRGSGGYTF.

This chain links TRBV5-1 with TRBJ1-2; 8 bases agree with TRBD1. Germline V gene data show CDR1 as SGHRS and CDR2 as YFSETQ. The length of the CDR3 is 15 residues. The V and J ends lost 2 bases and 8 bases, in that order; junction bases with no gene match: 11. The CDR3 spells CASSFNPGTGEGYTF. CDR3 DNA sequence: TGCGCCAGCAGCTTTAACCCCGGGACAGGAGAGGGCTACACCTTC.

The rearrangement uses TRBV7-2 and TRBJ1-6, with TRBD1 matching 7 bases. Germline trimming cut 4 bases from V and 8 bases from J; bases unmatched to any gene: 8. This CDR3 contains 15 residues. Germline V gene data show CDR1 as SGHTA and CDR2 as FQGNSA. The CDR3 bases are TGTGCCAGCAGCTCCCTGGGGACAGTTGATTCACCCCTCCACTTT. It yields the protein CASSSLGTVDSPLHF.

This clone was recorded a few times. The V call is TRBV18, the J call TRBJ2-3; 9 bases line up with TRBD2. Looked up from germline, CDR1 is KGHSH and CDR2 is LQKENI. The CDR3 totals 16 residues. The junction had 8 bases not matched to a gene; V was cut back by 4 bases and J by 3 bases. For the CDR3, the DNA is TGTGCCAGCTCACAGCGGGAGGCTCGCCGAACAGATACGCAGTATTTT. This encodes CASSQREARRTDTQYF.

This chain uses TRBV14 with TRBJ2-1; D call uncertain. The germline V gene has CDR1 SGHDN and CDR2 FVKESK. The V end lost 1 base, the J end lost 9 bases, and 10 bases lay between the germline ends. The CDR3 spans 13 residues. The CDR3 coding sequence is TGTGCCAGCAGCCAAGCGGTCGGCGGTGAGCAGTTCTTC. It yields the protein CASSQAVGGEQFF. Based on the CDR3 plus reference TRBV14 and TRBJ2-1, the full variable domain is EAGVTQFPSHSVIEKGQTVTLRCDPISGHDNLYWYRRVMGKEIKFLLHFVKESKQDESGMPNNRFLAERTGGTYSTLKVQPAELEDSGVYFCASSQAVGGEQFFGPGTRLTVL.

This clone was observed a single time. CDR3: CASRGRRITQETQYF. The CDR3 DNA reads TGTGCCAGCAGGGGGAGACGGATCACTCAAGAGACCCAGTACTTC. The chain carries TRBV2 and TRBJ2-5, with TRBD2 as a possible D gene (5 bases). V dropped 6 bases and J dropped 2 bases, with 16 bases sitting between them. The CDR3 has 15 amino acids. The germline CDR1 and CDR2 sequences are SNHLY and FYNNEI.

This chain uses TRBV21-1 with TRBJ2-3; the table's D gene call, TRBD2, was not cross checked with the DNA. TRBV21-1 is recorded as a pseudogene. The CDR3 sequence is 14 residues long. The CDR3, as DNA: TGTGCCAGCAGCAAAGGGGATCGGGAAGGTACGCAGTATTTT. Amino acid sequence: CASSKGDREGTQYF.

This clone appeared a single time. The chain uses TRBV5-8 and TRBJ2-3; a possible D gene is TRBD2 (7 bases). V shed 6 bases and J shed 5 bases, with 13 bases lying between them. The CDR3 has 13 residues. Germline V CDR1 and CDR2: SGHTS, YDEGEE. The CDR3 sequence: CASNRGGRDTQYF. The CDR3 region has the DNA TGTGCCAGCAATAGGGGGGGCAGAGATACGCAGTATTTT.

The V call is TRBV2, the J call TRBJ1-2; D gene ambiguous. Per the germline V gene, CDR1 is SNHLY and CDR2 is FYNNEI. Trimming took off 4 bases at V and 8 bases at J, with 11 bases between the two ends. This CDR3 comprises 12 residues. The CDR3 is CASSVRGWGYTF. CDR3 in DNA: TGTGCCAGCAGTGTGCGGGGATGGGGCTACACCTTC.

The chain couples TRBV5-1 to TRBJ1-2; D is uncertain. This CDR3 region has 12 residues. Deletions cut 4 bases from V and 3 bases from J, with 7 bases between. Per the germline V gene, CDR1 is SGHRS and CDR2 is YFSETQ. The CDR3 spells CASSGSHYGYTF. The CDR3 bases are TGCGCCAGCAGCGGGAGTCACTATGGCTACACCTTC.

This sequence joins TRBV10-3 and TRBJ2-3, with 13 bases identical to TRBD2. This CDR3 spans 16 amino acids. CDR1 is ENHRY and CDR2 is SYGVKD in the germline V gene. The junction had 5 bases not matched to a gene; V was cut back by 5 bases and J by 3 bases. In DNA form, the CDR3 reads TGTGCCATCAGTTCACTAGCGGGGGGGCGAACAGATACGCAGTATTTT. This codes for CAISSLAGGRTDTQYF.

This chain joins TRBV11-2 and TRBJ2-7; 10 bases are a match to TRBD2. There are 16 residues in the CDR3. Germline trimming cut 1 base from V and 3 bases from J; bases unmatched to any gene: 6. Germline CDR1 is SGHAT and CDR2 is FQNNGV. CDR3 DNA sequence: TGTGCCAGCAGCTTAGTAGGGGGGACTAGCGTCTACGAGCAGTACTTC. It yields the protein CASSLVGGTSVYEQYF.

This rearrangement joins TRBV28 to TRBJ2-7; D perhaps matches TRBD2 (6 bases). Germline CDR1 MDHEN, CDR2 SYDVKM. The CDR3 has 14 amino acids. Trimming removed 7 bases from V and 3 bases from J, with 16 bases in between. Written as DNA, the CDR3 is TGTGCCAGCACCCCTTATCAGACTAGCTACGAGCAGTACTTC. As protein: CASTPYQTSYEQYF.

The CDR3: CASSPEGSGNQPQHF. The CDR3 coding sequence is TGTGCCAGCTCTCCGGAAGGTAGCGGCAATCAGCCCCAGCATTTT. The chain combines TRBV6-6 with TRBJ1-5; D gene unclear. Deletions cut 8 bases from V and 2 bases from J, with 16 bases between. The CDR3 spans 15 residues. Germline CDR1 reads MNHNY; CDR2 reads SVGAGI (reference sequence).

The chain couples TRBV11-2 to TRBJ2-1; D perhaps matches TRBD1 (6 bases). V lost 4 bases to trimming and J lost 3 bases, with 13 bases between them. The CDR3 is 15 amino acids. Per germline, CDR1 SGHAT and CDR2 FQNNGV. The CDR3 nucleotides are TGTGCCAGCAGCTCCCGAACAGGGATCTACAATGAGCAGTTCTTC. It encodes CASSSRTGIYNEQFF.

The chain joins TRBV11-2 to TRBJ1-4; TRBD1 matches 7 bases. The CDR3 sequence is 15 residues long. Per germline, CDR1 SGHAT and CDR2 FQNNGV. After removal of 4 bases from V and 6 bases from J, the junction contained 8 bases not matched to a gene. CDR3 residues: CASSSRTGSHEKLFF. CDR3 bases: TGTGCCAGCAGCTCGAGGACAGGTTCACATGAAAAACTGTTTTTT.